This TCR beta chain comes out of a study of shared T cell receptors in the human thymus. The assay was immunoSEQ multiplex PCR, and TCRdb's table has in-frame clones only and misses some. The sample consists of about 730,000 clones, over 75% of them appearing once. The data were also submitted as part of a second study, on human thymus T cells. That work states: The sample donors, healthy Finnish infants, were having corrective surgery for congenital heart defects. Corrective heart surgery yielded the resections from which the thymus tissue came. Both thymic and peripheral blood repertoires showed apparently biased V and J usage. Related research has reported that thymic repertoires overlap highly among unrelated individuals.

The TCR originated in a girl under three years old with a congenital heart defect. The specimen was thymocytes.

The CDR3 nucleotides read TGCAGCGTTGAAGATCCACGGGCTACTAGCGGGGACTACAATGAGCAGTTCTTC. Translation gives CSVEDPRATSGDYNEQFF. This rearrangement joins TRBV29-1 to TRBJ2-1; 10 nucleotides line up with TRBD2. The germline V gene encodes CDR1 SQVTM and CDR2 ANQGSEA. Trimming cost V 0 bases and J 3 bases; bases outside gene matches: 11. The length of the CDR3 is 18 residues.